One and the same sample provided the 31 T cell receptor beta chains below, sequenced in a study of cytomegalovirus exposure and HLA in healthy donors. PCR involved 60 Vbeta and 13 Jbeta primers. Profiling relied on immunoSEQ multiplex PCR, and the TCRdb table lists in-frame clones only, not all of them. The data hold fewer than 250,000 clones, with 87% observed a single time. The specimen sequenced was PBMCs. The receptors come from a man between 25 and 39 years old in good health and CMV-seronegative.

This clone was observed once. V is TRBV5-1 and J is TRBJ2-7; tentative D call: TRBD1 (5 bases). The CDR3 spans 13 residues. The germline CDR1 and CDR2 sequences are SGHRS and YFSETQ. V lost 0 bases to trimming and J lost 6 bases, with 10 bases between them. The CDR3 sequence: CASSLEGSGEQYF. The DNA for the CDR3 is TGCGCCAGCAGCTTGGAGGGGTCCGGCGAGCAGTACTTC.

The V gene is TRBV25-1, the J gene TRBJ2-3, with D tentatively TRBD2 (6 bases). The CDR3 is 15 residues long. V was shortened by 5 bases and J by 4 bases, with 16 bases between the two germline ends. Germline values: CDR1 MGHDK, CDR2 SYGVNS. Here the CDR3 DNA reads TGTGCCAGCAGTCGGCCCGGGAGTTCGGCAGATACGCAGTATTTT. As protein: CASSRPGSSADTQYF.

This sequence joins TRBV5-6 and TRBJ1-2; D is possibly TRBD1 (5 bases). Germline CDR1 SGHDT, CDR2 YYEEEE. The CDR3 has 14 residues. V was clipped by 0 bases and J by 3 bases, with 9 bases between them. DNA for the CDR3: TGTGCCAGCAGCTTGGGACAGTTGGACTATGGCTACACCTTC. Translated, it gives CASSLGQLDYGYTF.

The rearrangement links TRBV19 to TRBJ2-1; 8 bases align to TRBD1. J was trimmed by 6 bases and V by 3 bases; bases with no gene match: 1. Per the germline V gene, CDR1 is LNHDA and CDR2 is SQIVND (reference sequence). This CDR3 is built from 13 residues. The CDR3 nucleotides are TGTGCCAGTAGTATTACAGGGGGCAATGAGCAGTTCTTC. Its protein product is CASSITGGNEQFF.

This chain joins TRBV5-4 and TRBJ2-2; TRBD2 aligns across 14 bases. Germline trimming cut 2 bases from V and 1 base from J; bases unmatched to any gene: 4. The CDR3 extends over 18 amino acids. CDR1 SGHNT and CDR2 YYREEE come from the germline V gene (reference sequence). CDR3 in amino acids: CASSLRTSGRRNTGELFF. The CDR3 DNA follows: TGTGCCAGCAGCTTAAGGACTAGCGGGAGGAGGAACACCGGGGAGCTGTTTTTT.

The chain is built from TRBV28 and TRBJ2-1; a possible D gene is TRBD2 (6 bases). V was trimmed by 2 bases and J by 7 bases, leaving 18 bases between them. The CDR3 has 16 amino acids. Germline values: CDR1 MDHEN, CDR2 SYDVKM. CDR3 sequence (DNA): TGTGCCAGCAGTTTAGGAGTAGCGGCCTTGTTTAATGAGCAGTTCTTC. This encodes CASSLGVAALFNEQFF.

This clone was seen more than once but under ten times. The rearrangement links TRBV29-1 to TRBJ2-5; D might be TRBD2 (5 bases). CDR1 SQVTM and CDR2 ANQGSEA come from the germline V gene. This CDR3 has 12 amino acids. V was shortened by 0 bases and J by 4 bases, with 6 bases between the two germline ends. CDR3 bases: TGCAGCGTTGAAGACGAGGGAGAGACCCAGTACTTC. Its translation: CSVEDEGETQYF.

The chain recombines TRBV2 with TRBJ2-1; D perhaps matches TRBD2 (5 bases). This CDR3 has 12 residues. The germline V and J ends were trimmed by 10 bases and 7 bases, with 14 bases remaining between them. The germline V gene has CDR1 SNHLY and CDR2 FYNNEI. Here the CDR3 DNA reads TGTGCCACAAAGGGAGTTAAGAATGAGCAGTTCTTC. Translated, it gives CATKGVKNEQFF. Full variable domain (remainder filled in from reference TRBV2 and TRBJ2-1): EPEVTQTPSHQVTQMGQEVILRCVPISNHLYFYWYRQILGQKVEFLVSFYNNEISEKSEIFDDQFSVERPDGSNFTLKIRSTKLEDSAMYFCATKGVKNEQFFGPGTRLTVL.

The chain combines TRBV2 with TRBJ1-5; D is ambiguous. The V gene's germline CDR1 is SNHLY and CDR2 FYNNEI. Trimming left V 0 bases short and J 6 bases short, with 12 bases between. The CDR3 covers 15 residues. CDR3 bases: TGTGCCAGCAGTGAAGCGTTGCAGGTCGGTCAGCCCCAGCATTTT. Translated: CASSEALQVGQPQHF.

This chain joins TRBV7-8 and TRBJ2-7; D call uncertain. V lost 8 bases and J lost 4, with 12 bases in between. CDR3 length: 12 amino acids. CDR1 and CDR2 from the germline V gene are SGHVS and FQNEAQ. The CDR3 here is CASQFSRYEQYF. The DNA of the CDR3 is TGTGCCAGCCAATTTTCTAGGTACGAGCAGTACTTC.

This clone was counted once. This chain connects TRBV6-5 to TRBJ1-4, with no clear D. This CDR3 spans 16 amino acids. Per the germline V gene, CDR1 is MNHEY and CDR2 is SVGAGI. Trimming left V 4 bases short and J 0 bases short, with 12 bases between. The CDR3 loop reads CASSSPTGTTNEKLFF. CDR3 coding DNA: TGTGCCAGCAGTTCACCTACCGGGACAACTAATGAAAAACTGTTTTTT.

This clone has a single count. The chain has TRBV27 and TRBJ2-3; D possibly corresponds to TRBD1 (5 bases). The CDR3 consists of 16 residues. Trimming removed 2 bases from V and 4 bases from J, with 16 bases in between. Germline lookup yields CDR1 MNHEY and CDR2 SMNVEV (reference sequence). The DNA for the CDR3 is TGTGCCAGCAGTTTAAGACCCCCTTGGGGCGCAGATACGCAGTATTTT. Its translation is CASSLRPPWGADTQYF.

The gene calls are TRBV7-4 and TRBJ2-3; D may be TRBD2 (5 bases). Germline-derived CDR1 and CDR2 are SGHVT and SQSDAQ. The CDR3 is made up of 15 amino acids. Trimming shortened V by 1 base and J by 7 bases, and 15 bases separated the two germline ends. Written as DNA, the CDR3 is TGTGCCAGCAGCTTAGTTTCTAGCATCACGAATACGCAGTATTTT. Protein product: CASSLVSSITNTQYF.

The chain links TRBV7-2 to TRBJ2-4; a possible D gene is TRBD1 (5 bases). Germline V gene sequence: CDR1 SGHTA, CDR2 FQGNSA. Trimming took 5 bases from V and 2 from J, leaving 10 bases between them. This CDR3 region has 14 residues. In DNA form, the CDR3 reads TGTGCCAGCAGCCTCAGGGCCCCCAAAAACATTCAGTACTTC. As protein: CASSLRAPKNIQYF.

The chain links TRBV4-2 to TRBJ1-1, with TRBD1 as a possible D gene (5 bases). The CDR3 has 16 amino acids. V dropped 1 base and J dropped 4 bases, with 16 bases sitting between them. Germline values: CDR1 LGHNA, CDR2 YNFKEQ. The CDR3 DNA reads TGTGCCAGCAGCCAAGTCTTAGGAGGGGAATCCACTGAAGCTTTCTTT. It translates to CASSQVLGGESTEAFF.

V gene TRBV6-1 combines with J gene TRBJ2-6, with TRBD2 as a possible D gene (6 bases). There are 17 residues in the CDR3. V lost 4 bases, J lost 2 bases, and 15 bases lay in between. The germline V gene has CDR1 MNHNS and CDR2 SASEGT. This CDR3 is CASSVRRAFAGANVLTF. CDR3 DNA sequence: TGTGCCAGCAGTGTGAGGAGGGCATTCGCTGGGGCCAACGTCCTGACTTTC.

J is TRBJ2-5 and V is TRBV30, with 8 nucleotides matching TRBD1. TRBJ2-7 explains the end of the DNA better; the J call may be wrong. CDR1 and CDR2 (germline): GTSNPN, SVGIG (reference sequence). This CDR3 comprises 14 residues. CDR3 sequence reads: CAWSPGTGRYEQYF. For the CDR3, the DNA is TGTGCCTGGAGTCCCGGGACAGGAAGATACGAGCAGTACTTC.

The chain joins TRBV5-4 to TRBJ2-2; 14 nucleotides agree with TRBD2. The germline V gene has CDR1 SGHNT and CDR2 YYREEE (reference sequence). The CDR3 is made up of 18 amino acids. V lost 5 bases, J lost 0 bases, and 6 bases stayed unmatched. CDR3 residues: CASRKGLAGASNTGELFF. For the CDR3, the DNA is TGTGCCAGCAGAAAGGGACTAGCGGGAGCGTCGAACACCGGGGAGCTGTTTTTT. Filled out from reference TRBV5-4 and TRBJ2-2, the complete variable domain reads ETGVTQSPTHLIKTRGQQVTLRCSSQSGHNTVSWYQQALGQGPQFIFQYYREEENGRGNFPPRFSGLQFPNYSSELNVNALELDDSALYLCASRKGLAGASNTGELFFGEGSRLTVL.

V usage is TRBV6-5 and J usage is TRBJ2-7, with TRBD1 identical over 9 bases. Looked up from germline, CDR1 is MNHEY and CDR2 is SVGAGI. The CDR3 extends over 13 amino acids. Trimming removed 7 bases from V and 3 bases from J; junction bases left unmatched: 4. The CDR3 protein is CASTRTGDYEQYF. CDR3 bases: TGTGCCAGCACAAGGACAGGGGACTACGAGCAGTACTTC.

The V gene is TRBV18, the J gene TRBJ1-4; D is ambiguous. V lost 3 bases to trimming and J lost 5 bases, with 7 bases between them. This CDR3 has 13 amino acids. The germline V gene has CDR1 KGHSH and CDR2 LQKENI. The CDR3 DNA reads TGTGCCAGCTCACCGGGAGAGAATGAAAAACTGTTTTTT. Encoded protein: CASSPGENEKLFF.

The chain carries TRBV7-9 and TRBJ2-3; TRBD2 matches at 10 bases. Per germline, CDR1 SEHNR and CDR2 FQNEAQ (reference sequence). Germline trimming cut 0 bases from V and 5 bases from J; bases unmatched to any gene: 5. The length of the CDR3 is 16 residues. This CDR3 is CASSLALAGDVDTQYF. The CDR3 nucleotides read TGTGCCAGCAGCTTAGCGCTAGCGGGAGATGTAGATACGCAGTATTTT.

The genes are TRBV28 and TRBJ2-5, with a tentative D call TRBD2 (6 bases). The DNA end favors TRBJ2-7, so the J call may be wrong. Germline-derived CDR1 and CDR2 are MDHEN and SYDVKM. The CDR3 loop spans 15 amino acids. The DNA of the CDR3 is TGTGCCAGCAGTCCTTCGGGAGTGAAGTTGTCCGAGCAGTACTTC. It codes for CASSPSGVKLSEQYF.

The chain is built from TRBV27 and TRBJ2-4; 9 bases are shared with TRBD1. V lost 2 bases to trimming and J lost 0 bases; unmatched junction nucleotides: 2. There are 16 residues in the CDR3. Per germline, CDR1 MNHEY and CDR2 SMNVEV (reference sequence). CDR3: CASSLNRGQAKNIQYF. CDR3 sequence (DNA): TGTGCCAGCAGTTTAAACAGGGGGCAAGCCAAAAACATTCAGTACTTC.

The J gene is TRBJ1-5, the V gene TRBV11-2; 8 nucleotides match TRBD1. Germline trimming cut 2 bases from V and 3 bases from J; bases unmatched to any gene: 3. Germline loops: CDR1 SGHAT, CDR2 FQNNGV. The CDR3 runs to 15 residues. In DNA form, the CDR3 reads TGTGCCAGCAGCTTATCAGGGGGCTTCAATCAGCCCCAGCATTTT. It yields the protein CASSLSGGFNQPQHF.

This clone was seen just once. CDR3 region: CASSSTTASYNEQFF. CDR3 sequence (DNA): TGTGCCAGCAGCTCGACGACAGCCTCCTACAATGAGCAGTTCTTC. The rearrangement joins TRBV7-6 to TRBJ2-1; D is perhaps TRBD1 (5 bases). Trimming took 4 bases from V and 0 from J, leaving 10 bases between them. The CDR3 consists of 15 residues. Germline V gene sequence: CDR1 SGHVS, CDR2 FNYEAQ.

This clone showed up just once. The chain employs TRBV4-1 and TRBJ2-1; 14 bases line up with TRBD2. In germline, CDR1 is MGHRA, CDR2 YSYEKL. This CDR3 is 17 amino acids long. The trim removed 1 base at V and 7 bases at J, leaving 6 bases unmatched. The CDR3 spells CASSQGLAGGSGNEQFF. In nucleotides, the CDR3 is TGCGCCAGCAGCCAAGGACTAGCGGGAGGGAGTGGAAATGAGCAGTTCTTC.

This clone showed up just once. V is TRBV28 and J is TRBJ1-1, with D tentatively TRBD1 (5 bases). V was cut by 3 bases and J by 5 bases, with 10 bases left in between. This CDR3 has 13 amino acids. Germline V gene sequence: CDR1 MDHEN, CDR2 SYDVKM. CDR3 DNA sequence: TGTGCCAGCAGTTTGGGGGGGAAAACTGAAGCTTTCTTT. This sequence encodes CASSLGGKTEAFF.

The chain is built from TRBV19 and TRBJ1-2, with no clear D. Germline V gene data show CDR1 as LNHDA and CDR2 as SQIVND (reference sequence). The CDR3 covers 13 residues. V lost 6 bases, J lost 0 bases, and 8 bases lay in between. The CDR3 nucleotides are TGTGCCAGTAGCAGCGCCTCTAACTATGGCTACACCTTC. As protein: CASSSASNYGYTF.

The rearrangement uses TRBV4-1 and TRBJ2-5, with D maybe TRBD2 (5 bases). V shed 3 bases and J shed 11 bases, with 22 bases lying between them. The CDR3 is made up of 15 amino acids. The germline V gene has CDR1 MGHRA and CDR2 YSYEKL. The DNA of the CDR3 is TGCGCCAGCAGCCATCGCGGTGCCACCACCGGGGAGCAGTACTTC. Translated, it gives CASSHRGATTGEQYF.

The chain couples TRBV28 to TRBJ2-7; D is perhaps TRBD1 (5 bases). Germline values: CDR1 MDHEN, CDR2 SYDVKM. This CDR3 contains 15 residues. V lost 5 bases and J 7 bases, leaving 21 bases between the germline ends. CDR3 amino acids: CASSPSSLDPGEQYF. As DNA, the CDR3 is TGTGCCAGCAGTCCCAGTAGTTTGGACCCAGGGGAGCAGTACTTC. Full variable domain (outside the CDR3, taken from reference TRBV28 and TRBJ2-7): DVKVTQSSRYLVKRTGEKVFLECVQDMDHENMFWYRQDPGLGLRLIYFSYDVKMKEKGDIPEGYSVSREKKERFSLILESASTNQTSMYLCASSPSSLDPGEQYFGPGTRLTVT.

The rearrangement uses TRBV18 and TRBJ1-4; 10 positions match TRBD1. Trimming removed 3 bases from V and 8 bases from J; junction bases left unmatched: 3. The CDR3 consists of 14 residues. CDR1 and CDR2 from the germline V gene are KGHSH and LQKENI. CDR3 sequence: CASSPDRGEEKLFF. CDR3 sequence (DNA): TGTGCCAGCTCACCGGACAGGGGGGAGGAAAAACTGTTTTTT.